Each of the 24 T cell receptor beta chains below was sequenced from the same sample in a study of OX40 agonist ivuxolimab in advanced cancers. Clones were sequenced by immunoSEQ multiplex PCR, and TCRdb holds only the in-frame ones, with some missing. Of approximately 52,000 clones listed, approximately 79% are singletons. The sample in question was CD4+ or CD8+ T cells sorted from blood, obtained in a trial of the OX40 agonist ivuxolimab. These receptors were collected from an adult with an advanced solid tumor such as melanoma, head and neck, liver or kidney cancer.

This clone was seen more than once but under ten times. The chain joins TRBV27 to TRBJ1-5, with D perhaps TRBD1 (5 bases). The V end was cut by 3 bases, the J end by 0 bases, with 12 bases between. CDR3 length: 16 amino acids. CDR1 and CDR2 (germline): MNHEY, SMNVEV (reference sequence). The CDR3 coding sequence is TGTGCCAGCAGTTTCCCCTTAGGGGATAGCAATCAGCCCCAGCATTTT. This gives the protein CASSFPLGDSNQPQHF.

V is TRBV14 and J is TRBJ1-1; D is unresolved. This CDR3 is 13 amino acids long. The V gene lost 4 bases and the J gene lost 12 bases, with 18 bases spanning the gap. Looked up from germline, CDR1 is SGHDN and CDR2 is FVKESK. The CDR3 region is CASSPRPAWETFF. DNA of the CDR3: TGTGCCAGCAGCCCCCGACCGGCCTGGGAGACTTTCTTT.

The chain recombines TRBV7-8 with TRBJ1-3; TRBD1 aligns across 8 bases. The CDR3 runs 15 residues. Per germline, CDR1 SGHVS and CDR2 FQNEAQ. V trimming: 5 bases; J trimming: 4 bases; junction bases outside the gene matches: 7. CDR3 nucleotide sequence: TGTGCCAGCAGCGTTCAGGGGGCGCGGGGAAACACCATATATTTT. It encodes CASSVQGARGNTIYF.

This clone was recorded once. This chain links TRBV9 with TRBJ1-1, with D unresolved. Trimming pared 4 bases from V and 4 bases from J, leaving 17 bases between. This CDR3 has 15 residues. Germline V gives CDR1 SGDLS, CDR2 YYNGEE. For the CDR3, the DNA is TGTGCCAGCAGCCCAACGGGCAGGCTGGGCACTGAAGCTTTCTTT. It yields the protein CASSPTGRLGTEAFF.

This clone was recorded once. V and J are TRBV6-1 and TRBJ1-5; no firm D call. CDR3 length: 11 residues. The V gene's germline CDR1 is MNHNS and CDR2 SASEGT. Trimming removed 5 bases from V and 9 bases from J, with 8 bases in between. CDR3 DNA sequence: TGTGCCAGCAGTCTCTCTACGCCCCAGCATTTT. Its protein is CASSLSTPQHF.

The chain carries TRBV2 and TRBJ1-5, with D possibly TRBD1 on 5 matching bases. The CDR3 is made up of 14 amino acids. Per the germline V gene, CDR1 is SNHLY and CDR2 is FYNNEI. V was pared by 5 bases and J by 5 bases, with 13 bases between. This chain's CDR3 is CASSLGQQYQPQHF. CDR3 nucleotides: TGTGCCAGCAGTTTGGGGCAACAATATCAGCCCCAGCATTTT.

This chain uses TRBV18 with TRBJ1-5; D is unresolved. Trimming cost V 3 bases and J 3 bases, with 15 bases left between them. CDR3 length: 16 residues. CDR1 is KGHSH, CDR2 LQKENI, per germline. Here the CDR3 reads CASSPRVGQPNQPQHF. CDR3 bases: TGTGCCAGCTCACCGCGTGTCGGGCAGCCCAATCAGCCCCAGCATTTT.

This chain connects TRBV28 to TRBJ1-4; 7 bases line up with TRBD1. CDR3 length equals 14 residues. Unmatched junction bases numbered 7, after V lost 8 bases and J lost 4 bases. Germline loops: CDR1 MDHEN, CDR2 SYDVKM. The CDR3 region is CASRPGGSNEKLFF. As DNA, the CDR3 is TGTGCCAGCCGTCCAGGGGGTAGTAATGAAAAACTGTTTTTT.

J is TRBJ1-2 and V is TRBV7-2; D unclear. V shed 7 bases and J shed 4 bases, with 19 bases lying between them. Germline lookup yields CDR1 SGHTA and CDR2 FQGNSA. The CDR3 has 15 residues. The chain's CDR3 is CASTTYPAASYGYTF. CDR3 sequence (DNA): TGTGCCAGCACCACCTACCCAGCAGCCAGCTATGGCTACACCTTC.

The chain is built from TRBV12-5 and TRBJ2-5; possibly TRBD1 for D (6 bases). The J call may be mistaken, given a closer DNA end match to TRBJ2-7. The CDR3 is made up of 14 amino acids. CDR1 and CDR2 from the germline V gene are LGHNT and FRNRAP. CDR3 sequence (DNA): TGTGCTAGTGGGGCGTCGGGACACCTCTACGAGCAGTACTTC. It translates to CASGASGHLYEQYF.

The chain has TRBV11-3 and TRBJ2-1, with TRBD1 matching 10 bases. In germline, CDR1 is SGHNT, CDR2 YENEEA. CDR3 size: 14 residues. The V segment lost 1 base and the J segment 9 bases; nucleotides outside the gene matches: 3. CDR3 nucleotides: TGTGCCAGCAGCTTAGCGGGACAGGGGAGTGAGCAGTTCTTC. Protein product: CASSLAGQGSEQFF.

The rearrangement links TRBV9 to TRBJ1-6; TRBD1 agrees at 7 bases. The V gene's germline CDR1 is SGDLS and CDR2 YYNGEE. The V segment lost 3 bases and the J segment 10 bases; nucleotides outside the gene matches: 7. This CDR3 has 14 amino acids. The CDR3 reads CASSEQGMKSPLHF. As DNA, the CDR3 is TGTGCCAGCAGCGAACAGGGGATGAAGTCACCCCTCCACTTT.

A single count supports this clone. V usage is TRBV19 and J usage is TRBJ2-3, with D hard to call. The germline CDR1 and CDR2 sequences are LNHDA and SQIVND (reference sequence). Trimming stripped 3 bases from V and 1 base from J, with 8 bases between. This CDR3 is built from 14 residues. CDR3 loop: CASSMSWRTDTQYF. CDR3 bases: TGTGCCAGTAGTATGTCTTGGCGCACAGATACGCAGTATTTT. Based on the CDR3 plus reference TRBV19 and TRBJ2-3, the full variable domain is DGGITQSPKYLFRKEGQNVTLSCEQNLNHDAMYWYRQDPGQGLRLIYYSQIVNDFQKGDIAEGYSVSREKKESFPLTVTSAQKNPTAFYLCASSMSWRTDTQYFGPGTRLTVL.

The chain is built from TRBV7-2 and TRBJ2-5, with 9 bases fitting TRBD2. Per the germline V gene, CDR1 is SGHTA and CDR2 is FQGNSA. The CDR3 runs 18 residues. V lost 5 bases and J lost 1; bases outside the gene matches: 14. CDR3 in DNA: TGTGCCAGCAGCCCCCGGCGAGCGGGGGGTGGAAGCCAAGAGACCCAGTACTTC. Amino acids: CASSPRRAGGGSQETQYF.

V gene TRBV14 combines with J gene TRBJ2-7; D remains unclear. Trimming removed 3 bases from V and 5 bases from J, with 5 bases in between. This CDR3 is built from 11 residues. CDR1 is SGHDN and CDR2 is FVKESK in the germline V gene. The DNA for the CDR3 is TGTGCCAGCAGCCAGAGGCACGAGCAGTACTTC. Its protein is CASSQRHEQYF.

This clone was recorded a few times. Germline and junction disagree at one end, which may indicate a read error. CDR3 sequence (DNA): TGCGCCAGCAGCTTGTCGACTAGCGGGAGCCCGTTGCGCGCTTTC. Its protein is CASSLSTSGSPLRAF. The chain carries TRBV5-1 and TRBJ2-3, with 12 bases matching TRBD2. Germline values: CDR1 SGHRS, CDR2 YFSETQ. This CDR3 comprises 15 residues.

The J gene is TRBJ1-2, the V gene TRBV18, with unresolved D. The V end was cut by 0 bases, the J end by 4 bases, with 9 bases between. The CDR3 is 14 residues long. CDR1 is KGHSH and CDR2 is LQKENI in the germline V gene. The CDR3 region has the DNA TGTGCCAGCTCACCACCGGCAGACCGCTATGGCTACACCTTC. Its protein is CASSPPADRYGYTF.

This clone was detected a few times. J is TRBJ1-1 and V is TRBV19, with 8 positions matching TRBD1. Germline V CDR1 and CDR2: LNHDA, SQIVND (reference sequence). CDR3 length equals 16 residues. V lost 6 bases to trimming and J lost 4 bases; unmatched junction nucleotides: 13. The CDR3 spells CASRTYDRGIATEAFF. The DNA for the CDR3 is TGTGCCAGTAGAACTTATGACAGGGGTATAGCCACTGAAGCTTTCTTT. The full variable domain, with the rest looked up from reference TRBV19 and TRBJ1-1, is DGGITQSPKYLFRKEGQNVTLSCEQNLNHDAMYWYRQDPGQGLRLIYYSQIVNDFQKGDIAEGYSVSREKKESFPLTVTSAQKNPTAFYLCASRTYDRGIATEAFFGQGTRLTVV.

The chain uses TRBV7-7 and TRBJ2-1, with D uncertain. The CDR3 sequence is 13 residues long. Germline values: CDR1 SSHAT, CDR2 FNYEAQ (reference sequence). CDR3 region: CASSTRIENEQFF. CDR3 DNA: TGTGCTAGCTCGACTCGGATTGAGAATGAGCAGTTCTTC.

The chain uses TRBV14 and TRBJ2-1; D possibly uses TRBD1 or TRBD2 (5 bases each). From germline, CDR1 is SGHDN and CDR2 FVKESK. The CDR3 runs to 13 residues. Trimming shortened V by 0 bases and J by 8 bases, and 8 bases separated the two germline ends. CDR3 loop: CASSQDRGDEQFF. The CDR3 DNA sequence: TGTGCCAGCAGCCAAGACCGAGGGGATGAGCAGTTCTTC.

This rearrangement joins TRBV7-2 to TRBJ2-5; 8 bases fit TRBD2. CDR1 is SGHTA and CDR2 is FQGNSA in the germline V gene. Trimming cost V 3 bases and J 1 base; bases outside gene matches: 4. The CDR3 length is 15 residues. The CDR3 nucleotides are TGTGCCAGCAGCTTCGGGACTAGACCCCAAGAGACCCAGTACTTC. Translated: CASSFGTRPQETQYF. Filled out from reference TRBV7-2 and TRBJ2-5, the complete variable domain reads GAGVSQSPSNKVTEKGKDVELRCDPISGHTALYWYRQSLGQGLEFLIYFQGNSAPDKSGLPSDRFSAERTGGSVSTLTIQRTQQEDSAVYLCASSFGTRPQETQYFGPGTRLLVL.

This clone ranks as medium-sized. The chain combines TRBV27 with TRBJ1-2; TRBD1 agrees at 7 bases. Unmatched junction bases numbered 13, after V lost 4 bases and J lost 8 bases. From germline, CDR1 is MNHEY and CDR2 SMNVEV (reference sequence). The CDR3 totals 15 residues. This CDR3 reads CASSSRDSPLGGYTF. The DNA for the CDR3 is TGTGCCAGCAGTTCGCGGGACAGCCCGCTGGGGGGCTACACCTTC.

The chain joins TRBV4-1 to TRBJ2-7; 7 bases agree with TRBD2. The CDR3 spans 13 residues. The germline V gene has CDR1 MGHRA and CDR2 YSYEKL. V was pared by 2 bases and J by 4 bases, with 2 bases of the junction left unmatched. CDR3 sequence reads: CASSQWGGYEQYF. Here the CDR3 DNA reads TGCGCCAGCAGCCAATGGGGGGGTTACGAGCAGTACTTC.

V and J are TRBV7-8 and TRBJ2-2; 7 bases line up with TRBD2. The CDR3 loop spans 18 amino acids. Per germline, CDR1 SGHVS and CDR2 FQNEAQ. J was trimmed by 7 bases and V by 2 bases; bases with no gene match: 16. The CDR3 is CASSLRRRERSENGELFF. The DNA for the CDR3 is TGTGCCAGCAGCTTAAGGCGGCGGGAGAGAAGTGAGAACGGGGAGCTGTTTTTT.